This T cell receptor beta chain was sequenced for a study of tumor and adjacent non-tumor tissue in lung cancer. As for the study in general: Aged about 31 to 80 years, patients included more than nine men and 5 women with stage I to III disease. Study-level points and caveats: Normal lung showed higher cumulative top 100 clone frequency than tumor. Higher tumor TCR diversity was associated with shorter survival.

On this clonotype itself: Its target is unknown. No conserved phenylalanine or tryptophan ends this CDR3, so it is likely a read error.

The template was RNA from unsorted bulk tissue. Chemotherapy-naive patients with new lung cancer underwent thoracic surgery in China, August–late 2014. The germline V gene has CDR1 MGHRA and CDR2 YSYEKL. This CDR3 is built from 14 residues. TCRbeta libraries were built with three rounds of nested PCR, modified from ARM-PCR. MiXCR, applied by TCRdb to the multiplex PCR reads, yields one record per CDR3 protein. The top ten hold roughly 12% of the sample, which has roughly 75,000 distinct CDR3 sequences, 60% to 85% seen once. The receptor comes from a woman between 45 and 65 years old with non-small cell lung cancer. Sequencing was carried out using lung tumor tissue. The V call is TRBV4-1, the J call TRBJ2-3; D is perhaps TRBD2 (6 bases). The CDR3 sequence is CASSQGDSTDMQYL. CDR3 coding DNA: TGCGCCAGCAGCCAAGGGGACTCCACAGATATGCAGTATCTT.